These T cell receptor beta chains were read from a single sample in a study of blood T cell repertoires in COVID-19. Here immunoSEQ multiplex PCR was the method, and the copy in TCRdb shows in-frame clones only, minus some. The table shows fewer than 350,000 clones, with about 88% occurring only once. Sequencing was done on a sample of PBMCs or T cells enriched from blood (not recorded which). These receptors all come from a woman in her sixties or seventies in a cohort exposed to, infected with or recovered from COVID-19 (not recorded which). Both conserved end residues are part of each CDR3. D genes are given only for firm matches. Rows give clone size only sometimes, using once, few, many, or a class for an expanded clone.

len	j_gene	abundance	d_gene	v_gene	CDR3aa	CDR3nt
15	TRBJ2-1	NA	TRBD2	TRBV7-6	CASSSGLAGGPEQFF	TGTGCCAGCAGCTCGGGACTAGCGGGAGGTCCTGAGCAGTTCTTC
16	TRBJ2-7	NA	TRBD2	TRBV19	CASSIGTSGNNYEQYF	TGTGCCAGTAGTATAGGTACTAGCGGGAACAACTACGAGCAGTACTTC
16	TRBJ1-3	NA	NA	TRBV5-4	CASSFRGGSSGNTIYF	TGTGCCAGCAGCTTTCGCGGGGGGAGCTCTGGAAACACCATATATTTT
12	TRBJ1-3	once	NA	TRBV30	CAGGEVTNTIYF	TGTGCCGGAGGGGAGGTCACAAACACCATATATTTT
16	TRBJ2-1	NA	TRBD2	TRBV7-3	CASSLVSGSSYNEQFF	TGTGCCAGCAGCTTAGTCAGCGGGAGCTCCTACAATGAGCAGTTCTTC
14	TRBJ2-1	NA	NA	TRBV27	CASTPKRPYNEQFF	TGTGCCAGCACGCCCAAGCGCCCCTACAATGAGCAGTTCTTC
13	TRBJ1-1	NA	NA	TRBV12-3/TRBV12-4	CASSLLQGAEAFF	TGTGCCAGCAGTTTATTACAGGGCGCTGAAGCTTTCTTT
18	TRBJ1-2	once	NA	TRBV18	CASSPPVLHTIANYGYTF	TGTGCCAGCTCACCACCGGTTCTCCATACCATAGCTAACTATGGCTACACCTTC
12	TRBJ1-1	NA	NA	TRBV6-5	CASRIREAEAFF	TGTGCCAGCAGAATCAGGGAAGCTGAAGCTTTCTTT
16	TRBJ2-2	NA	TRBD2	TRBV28	CASSSPTSGNTGELFF	TGTGCCAGCAGTTCCCCGACTAGCGGGAACACCGGGGAGCTGTTTTTT
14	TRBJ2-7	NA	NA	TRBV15	CATSRPTSAYEQYF	TGTGCCACCAGCAGACCCACCTCAGCCTACGAGCAGTACTTC
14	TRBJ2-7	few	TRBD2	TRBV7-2	CASSLTSGSNEQYF	TGTGCCAGCAGTCTTACTAGCGGGAGTAACGAGCAGTACTTC
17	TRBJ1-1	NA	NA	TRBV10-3	CAIGRGGLGVVDTEAFF	TGTGCCATCGGCCGGGGGGGCCTAGGAGTGGTGGACACTGAAGCTTTCTTT
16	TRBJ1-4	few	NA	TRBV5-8	CASSFESGAANEKLFF	TGTGCCAGCAGCTTTGAATCAGGGGCGGCTAATGAAAAACTGTTTTTT
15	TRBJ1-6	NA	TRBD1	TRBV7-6	CASSLLGQYNSPLHF	TGTGCCAGCAGCTTACTGGGACAGTATAATTCACCCCTCCACTTT
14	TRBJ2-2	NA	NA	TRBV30	CAWNRQVNTGELFF	TGTGCCTGGAACCGGCAGGTGAACACCGGGGAGCTGTTTTTT
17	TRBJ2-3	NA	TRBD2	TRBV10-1	CASSESGGRENTDTQYF	TGCGCCAGCAGTGAATCGGGCGGGAGGGAAAACACAGATACGCAGTATTTT
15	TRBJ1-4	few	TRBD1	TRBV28	CASKPPGQVLEKLFF	TGTGCCAGCAAACCCCCCGGACAGGTCTTGGAAAAACTGTTTTTT
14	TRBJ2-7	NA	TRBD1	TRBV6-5	CATTKGQGSYEQYF	TGTGCCACCACGAAGGGACAGGGATCCTACGAGCAGTACTTC
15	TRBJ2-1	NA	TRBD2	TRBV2	CASTTLAGSPNEQFF	TGTGCCAGCACCACACTAGCGGGATCACCCAATGAGCAGTTCTTC
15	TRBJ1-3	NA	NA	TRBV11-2	CASSRGAISGNTIYF	TGTGCCAGCAGCCGGGGGGCCATCTCTGGAAACACCATATATTTT
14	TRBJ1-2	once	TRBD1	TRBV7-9	CASSSGTGGLGYTF	TGTGCCAGCAGCTCGGGGACAGGGGGCCTTGGCTACACCTTC